This passage covers 23 T cell receptor beta chains from one sample sequenced in a study of radiotherapy plus CTLA-4 blockade in lung cancer. Method: immunoSEQ multiplex PCR; TCRdb's copy keeps in-frame clones and lacks some. The repertoire includes 100,000 to 150,000 clones, more than 65% of them detected once, and 4.5% to 5.5% sits in the top ten. The sample consisted of peripheral blood, taken from a patient treated with radiotherapy plus ipilimumab. The source is a human donor with non-small cell lung cancer who had a partial response to radiotherapy plus ipilimumab.

The genes are TRBV6-6 and TRBJ2-7, with TRBD2 identical over 7 bases. The ends lost 6 bases at V and 3 bases at J; junction bases unmatched: 8. The germline V gene has CDR1 MNHNY and CDR2 SVGAGI (reference sequence). The CDR3 is 14 residues long. The CDR3 sequence: CASRPAGLYYEQYV. The CDR3, as DNA: TGTGCCAGCAGACCTGCGGGACTATACTACGAGCAGTACGTC.

This chain connects TRBV5-5 to TRBJ2-1; D unresolved. V shed 4 bases and J shed 1 base, with 12 bases lying between them. The germline V gene encodes CDR1 SGHKS and CDR2 YYEKEE (reference sequence). This CDR3 has 15 residues. CDR3 nucleotides: TGTGCCAGCAGCGGAGAAGTCTTTTCCTACAATGAGCAGTTCTTC. This codes for CASSGEVFSYNEQFF.

In nucleotides, the CDR3 is TGTGCCAGCAGTTTCGGGAGGGTCTACAATGAGCAGTTCTTC. It encodes CASSFGRVYNEQFF. The chain joins TRBV28 to TRBJ2-1, with 8 bases lining up with TRBD2. The germline V gene encodes CDR1 MDHEN and CDR2 SYDVKM. Trimming cost V 3 bases and J 3 bases; bases outside gene matches: 1. The CDR3 length is 14 residues. Full variable domain (missing parts from reference TRBV28 and TRBJ2-1): DVKVTQSSRYLVKRTGEKVFLECVQDMDHENMFWYRQDPGLGLRLIYFSYDVKMKEKGDIPEGYSVSREKKERFSLILESASTNQTSMYLCASSFGRVYNEQFFGPGTRLTVL.

This clone was seen more than once but under ten times. At one end the junction does not follow the germline gene, possibly because of a read error. The rearrangement joins TRBV10-3 to TRBJ1-5; 8 nucleotides agree with TRBD1. Germline CDR1 and CDR2: ENHRY and SYGVKD. The CDR3 contains 14 residues. CDR3 DNA sequence: TGTGCCAGCAGTCGGACAGGGAGTCAACAGCCCCAGCATTTT. Its protein product is CASSRTGSQQPQHF.

The chain joins TRBV5-6 to TRBJ2-3, with 7 positions matching TRBD1. The CDR3 is 12 residues long. In germline, CDR1 is SGHDT, CDR2 YYEEEE. The junction had 5 bases not matched to a gene; V was cut back by 7 bases and J by 6 bases. In nucleotides, the CDR3 is TGTGCCAGCTCCGGGACAGCCGATACGCAGTATTTT. Protein: CASSGTADTQYF.

In the case of this clone: The same CDR3 can be traced to other DNA sequences in this sample. V is TRBV10-1 and J is TRBJ2-1; 7 nucleotides align to TRBD2. Trimming took 5 bases from V and 4 from J; bases not matched to a gene: 5. The CDR3 runs to 14 residues. The V gene's germline CDR1 is WNHNN and CDR2 SYGVQD (reference sequence). Here the CDR3 reads CASSSGTNYNEQFF. The CDR3 DNA reads as TGCGCCAGCAGTTCCGGGACTAATTACAATGAGCAGTTCTTC.

V gene TRBV18 combines with J gene TRBJ2-2; D might be TRBD1 (5 bases). Trimming cost V 3 bases and J 6 bases, with 8 bases left between them. Germline CDR1 reads KGHSH; CDR2 reads LQKENI. CDR3 length: 13 residues. The CDR3 region is CASSPTEAGELFF. In nucleotides, the CDR3 is TGTGCCAGCTCACCGACAGAGGCCGGGGAGCTGTTTTTT.

The chain has TRBV28 and TRBJ2-7; tentative D call: TRBD1 (6 bases). The CDR3 has 12 residues. Germline loops: CDR1 MDHEN, CDR2 SYDVKM. Trimming pared 11 bases from V and 2 bases from J, leaving 13 bases between. The DNA of the CDR3 is TGTGCCGCGCTCAGGGGCACCTACGAGCAGTACTTC. Translating gives CAALRGTYEQYF.

This clone was seen just once. This sequence joins TRBV19 and TRBJ2-1, with 7 positions matching TRBD1. Trimming removed 4 bases from V and 9 bases from J; junction bases left unmatched: 12. From germline, CDR1 is LNHDA and CDR2 SQIVND (reference sequence). The CDR3 sequence is 15 residues long. CDR3 sequence: CASSRATGTVGEQFF. CDR3 DNA: TGTGCCAGTAGTAGAGCAACCGGGACAGTCGGTGAGCAGTTCTTC.

The chain employs TRBV15 and TRBJ1-5; 8 bases are shared with TRBD1. There are 16 residues in the CDR3. Germline loops: CDR1 LNHNV, CDR2 YYDKDF (reference sequence). The V and J ends lost 0 bases and 9 bases, in that order; junction bases with no gene match: 10. CDR3 sequence (DNA): TGTGCCACCAGCAGAGATAGCGGACAGGGCCGCATGCCCCAGCATTTT. Translated, it gives CATSRDSGQGRMPQHF.

This chain uses TRBV7-9 with TRBJ1-5, with 7 bases identical to TRBD1. V trimming: 1 base; J trimming: 7 bases; junction bases outside the gene matches: 13. CDR3 length: 17 residues. CDR1 SEHNR and CDR2 FQNEAQ come from the germline V gene (reference sequence). In DNA form, the CDR3 reads TGTGCCAGCAGCTTAGTTGGCGGCCGACAGGGTGAACAGCCCCAGCATTTT. Translated: CASSLVGGRQGEQPQHF.

V is TRBV19 and J is TRBJ2-3; a possible D gene is TRBD2 (6 bases). Looked up from germline, CDR1 is LNHDA and CDR2 is SQIVND (reference sequence). This CDR3 region has 14 residues. The germline V and J ends were trimmed by 7 bases and 2 bases, with 13 bases remaining between them. The CDR3 protein is CASTFAGTTDTQYF. The CDR3 nucleotides are TGTGCCAGTACCTTTGCGGGGACCACAGATACGCAGTATTTT. Based on the CDR3 plus reference TRBV19 and TRBJ2-3, the full variable domain is DGGITQSPKYLFRKEGQNVTLSCEQNLNHDAMYWYRQDPGQGLRLIYYSQIVNDFQKGDIAEGYSVSREKKESFPLTVTSAQKNPTAFYLCASTFAGTTDTQYFGPGTRLTVL.

The chain links TRBV7-2 to TRBJ2-5; D remains ambiguous. The V and J ends lost 5 bases and 9 bases respectively, with 10 bases between them. This CDR3 is 11 amino acids long. The germline gives CDR1 SGHTA, CDR2 FQGNSA. This chain's CDR3 is CASSIRQAQYF. The CDR3 bases are TGTGCCAGCAGCATAAGGCAGGCCCAGTACTTC.

The V call is TRBV6-1, the J call TRBJ2-5; 7 positions agree with TRBD1. The V gene's germline CDR1 is MNHNS and CDR2 SASEGT. This CDR3 has 13 residues. After removal of 5 bases from V and 1 base from J, the junction contained 1 base not matched to a gene. The CDR3 here is CASSWDSQETQYF. In DNA, the CDR3 is TGTGCCAGCAGTTGGGACAGCCAAGAGACCCAGTACTTC.

The chain couples TRBV27 to TRBJ2-6; 7 bases fit TRBD1. This CDR3 is 15 amino acids long. The germline gives CDR1 MNHEY, CDR2 SMNVEV (reference sequence). The ends lost 5 bases at V and 2 bases at J; junction bases unmatched: 3. The CDR3 reads CASSRDRAGANVLTF. The CDR3 DNA reads as TGTGCCAGCAGTCGAGACAGGGCTGGGGCCAACGTCCTGACTTTC.

This clone was counted a few times. This chain joins TRBV2 and TRBJ1-3; 8 bases are shared with TRBD1. Germline-derived CDR1 and CDR2 are SNHLY and FYNNEI. The CDR3 spans 13 residues. The V and J ends lost 5 bases and 13 bases, in that order; junction bases with no gene match: 10. CDR3 in DNA: TGTGCCAGCAGTATCGACAGGGGAGAGTCAATATATTTT. It is translated as CASSIDRGESIYF.

Only a few counts were recorded for this clone. This chain joins TRBV30 and TRBJ1-2; D is unresolved. Germline V lookup: CDR1 GTSNPN, CDR2 SVGIG (reference sequence). The CDR3 runs to 13 residues. V was cut by 0 bases and J by 4 bases, with 9 bases left in between. CDR3 nucleotide sequence: TGTGCCTGGAGTGTATTACGGGGCTATGGCTACACCTTC. It is translated as CAWSVLRGYGYTF.

The V gene is TRBV7-9, the J gene TRBJ2-7, with D tentatively TRBD1 (6 bases). V was cut by 1 base and J by 5 bases, with 9 bases left in between. Germline assignment: CDR1 SEHNR and CDR2 FQNEAQ (reference sequence). CDR3 length: 13 residues. The CDR3 DNA reads as TGTGCCAGCAGCTTAGACGGGACACACGAGCAGTACGTC. It codes for CASSLDGTHEQYV.

In its sample, this clone was seen once. The chain employs TRBV6-1 and TRBJ2-1, with 11 bases that match TRBD2. With 4 bases clipped from V and 2 bases from J, the junction kept 4 bases outside the gene matches. The CDR3 has 16 amino acids. Germline V gene data show CDR1 as MNHNS and CDR2 as SASEGT. The chain's CDR3 is CASSGGLAEAYNEQFF. The CDR3 DNA reads TGTGCCAGCAGTGGGGGACTAGCGGAGGCCTACAATGAGCAGTTCTTC.

The V and J genes are TRBV6-1 and TRBJ1-5; possibly TRBD1 for D (6 bases). Germline assignment: CDR1 MNHNS and CDR2 SASEGT. Trimming left V 8 bases short and J 3 bases short, with 8 bases between. This CDR3 comprises 12 residues. The CDR3 region has the DNA TGTGCCAGCGGGACACCCAATCAGCCCCAGCATTTT. It codes for CASGTPNQPQHF.

The chain is built from TRBV6-1 and TRBJ1-2; D ambiguous. Per germline, CDR1 MNHNS and CDR2 SASEGT. V was trimmed by 5 bases and J by 7 bases, leaving 11 bases between them. This CDR3 has 12 amino acids. The CDR3 spells CASSNVLGGYTF. CDR3 sequence (DNA): TGTGCCAGCAGTAACGTACTCGGTGGCTACACCTTC.

The V and J genes are TRBV28 and TRBJ1-1, with unresolved D. Trimming removed 7 bases from V and 1 base from J, with 16 bases in between. Germline assignment: CDR1 MDHEN and CDR2 SYDVKM. This CDR3 region has 15 residues. The CDR3, as DNA: TGTGCCAGCACCCCCTTTCGGGTTTGGAACACTGAAGCTTTCTTT. This sequence encodes CASTPFRVWNTEAFF.

V and J are TRBV6-4 and TRBJ1-1, with D hard to call. The CDR3 is 15 amino acids. The germline gives CDR1 MRHNA, CDR2 SNTAGT. Trimming took 7 bases from V and 0 from J, leaving 15 bases between them. For the CDR3, the DNA is TGTGCCAGCAAGGTGGAAAACAGCATGAACACTGAAGCTTTCTTT. Translation: CASKVENSMNTEAFF.